What follows are 23 T cell receptor beta chains derived from one specimen sequenced in a study of T cells in localized non-small cell lung cancer (dated by TCRdb to the early 2020s). Libraries were built with the immunoSEQ multiplex PCR assay. TCRdb provides this immuneACCESS table in a form limited to in-frame rearrangements. Some clones are lacking; in checked studies, under half of them reflect an unresolved V gene, and why the rest are absent is not known. The sample table holds approximately 150,000 clones, of which roughly 90% were seen once. The ten biggest clones cover 1.7% of the sample. The input for sequencing was peripheral blood, taken before any cancer treatment. These receptors all stem from a female donor of 60 years or more with stage I lung adenocarcinoma.

This chain links TRBV6-1 with TRBJ1-1; 10 bases fit TRBD1. Per germline, CDR1 MNHNS and CDR2 SASEGT. There are 18 residues in the CDR3. The junction had 21 bases not matched to a gene; V was cut back by 3 bases and J by 11 bases. Here the CDR3 DNA reads TGTGCCAGCAGTGAGCTGTCCGGGACAGGGGCGGGAGCGCCCGGGGCTTTCTTT. This encodes CASSELSGTGAGAPGAFF.

The CDR3 sequence is CASSRRHGDEQYF. The DNA of the CDR3 is TGTGCCAGCTCAAGAAGACATGGGGACGAGCAGTACTTC. This chain joins TRBV18 and TRBJ2-7; unclear D gene. Trimming left V 5 bases short and J 5 bases short, with 13 bases between. Germline assignment: CDR1 KGHSH and CDR2 LQKENI. CDR3 length equals 13 residues.

V is TRBV2 and J is TRBJ1-2; 8 nucleotides match TRBD1. Per germline, CDR1 SNHLY and CDR2 FYNNEI. The V segment lost 4 bases and the J segment 3 bases; nucleotides outside the gene matches: 4. This CDR3 region has 14 residues. CDR3 bases: TGTGCCAGCAGTGGTGGACAGGGTGACTATGGCTACACCTTC. Protein sequence: CASSGGQGDYGYTF.

This clone was found a few times. The CDR3: CASSPSVGVEAFF. The CDR3 region has the DNA TGTGCCAGCTCACCCTCCGTCGGGGTTGAAGCTTTCTTT. The gene calls are TRBV18 and TRBJ1-1; no firm D call. Trimming left V 3 bases short and J 7 bases short, with 12 bases between. This CDR3 has 13 amino acids. CDR1 and CDR2 (germline): KGHSH, LQKENI.

V usage is TRBV28 and J usage is TRBJ1-1, with D hard to call. CDR1 and CDR2 (germline): MDHEN, SYDVKM. The ends were cut back, 6 bases at V and 0 bases at J, with 17 bases in the middle. This CDR3 has 16 residues. CDR3 nucleotide sequence: TGTGCCAGCAGGACGAACGGACGGTTCGTGAACACTGAAGCTTTCTTT. Amino acids: CASRTNGRFVNTEAFF.

The genes are TRBV6-5 and TRBJ2-5; the match to TRBD1 covers 9 bases. V lost 5 bases, J lost 5 bases, and 9 bases stayed unmatched. Germline CDR1 and CDR2: MNHEY and SVGAGI. The CDR3 runs to 15 residues. DNA of the CDR3: TGTGCCAGCAGTGCCGGGACAGGGTTTTCGGAGACCCAGTACTTC. Its translation is CASSAGTGFSETQYF.

The V and J genes are TRBV6-6 and TRBJ1-1; 7 bases are shared with TRBD1. The germline gives CDR1 MNHNY, CDR2 SVGAGI (reference sequence). The CDR3 totals 14 residues. The V gene end was trimmed by 2 bases and the J gene end by 4 bases; junction bases not matched to a gene: 4. CDR3 sequence: CASSYETGFTEAFF. CDR3 DNA: TGTGCCAGCAGTTACGAGACAGGGTTCACTGAAGCTTTCTTT.

The chain combines TRBV27 with TRBJ2-7, with a tentative D call TRBD1 (6 bases). From germline, CDR1 is MNHEY and CDR2 SMNVEV (reference sequence). Trimming shortened V by 5 bases and J by 2 bases, and 13 bases separated the two germline ends. The CDR3 runs to 14 residues. CDR3 sequence: CASSRVRGPYEQYF. CDR3 bases: TGTGCCAGCAGTAGGGTCAGGGGTCCCTACGAGCAGTACTTC.

The chain couples TRBV19 to TRBJ2-5; 8 nucleotides match TRBD1. Germline lookup yields CDR1 LNHDA and CDR2 SQIVND (reference sequence). The CDR3 has 14 amino acids. Trimming removed 6 bases from V and 1 base from J; junction bases left unmatched: 4. The CDR3 here is CASSFTGGQETQYF. CDR3 DNA: TGTGCCAGTAGCTTTACAGGGGGCCAAGAGACCCAGTACTTC.

The genes are TRBV6-1 and TRBJ2-1; possible D gene TRBD1, 6 bases. Trimming removed 6 bases at V and 4 bases at J, with 16 bases between. CDR3 length equals 15 residues. Per the germline V gene, CDR1 is MNHNS and CDR2 is SASEGT. The CDR3: CASRNAGTRYNEQFF. The CDR3 DNA reads as TGTGCCAGCAGGAACGCCGGGACACGGTACAATGAGCAGTTCTTC.

CDR3 sequence reads: CASKMGLALNEQFF. The CDR3 region has the DNA TGTGCCAGCAAGATGGGACTAGCGCTTAATGAGCAGTTCTTC. The chain employs TRBV2 and TRBJ2-1; 10 bases line up with TRBD2. The CDR3 is 14 residues long. Trimming took 7 bases from V and 7 from J; bases not matched to a gene: 7. Germline assignment: CDR1 SNHLY and CDR2 FYNNEI.

In DNA form, the CDR3 reads TGTGCCAGCAGCCCCAGCGGGACAATTTCCCTCGAGCAGTACTTC. Its translation is CASSPSGTISLEQYF. J is TRBJ2-7 and V is TRBV9, with a tentative D call TRBD2 (7 bases). The length of the CDR3 is 15 residues. Germline loops: CDR1 SGDLS, CDR2 YYNGEE. Trimming left V 4 bases short and J 6 bases short, with 20 bases between.

The CDR3, as DNA: TGTGCCAGTAAAACCGGGACAGTTAATCAGCCCCAGCATTTT. This encodes CASKTGTVNQPQHF. The chain links TRBV19 to TRBJ1-5; 7 bases are shared with TRBD1. The V gene's germline CDR1 is LNHDA and CDR2 SQIVND (reference sequence). The CDR3 has 14 residues. After removal of 7 bases from V and 4 bases from J, the junction contained 7 bases not matched to a gene.

J is TRBJ1-3 and V is TRBV11-2; the D is unclear. The CDR3 sequence is 14 residues long. CDR1 and CDR2 from the germline V gene are SGHAT and FQNNGV. Between the trimmed V and J ends, which lost 3 bases and 5 bases, there was a span of 11 bases. CDR3 region: CASSLNAGRNTIYF. CDR3 DNA sequence: TGTGCCAGCAGCTTGAATGCGGGTCGAAACACCATATATTTT.

The rearrangement links TRBV9 to TRBJ2-7, with a tentative D call TRBD2 (6 bases). V shed 4 bases and J shed 2 bases, with 19 bases lying between them. Germline values: CDR1 SGDLS, CDR2 YYNGEE. The CDR3 runs to 16 residues. The CDR3 sequence: CASSLSGLTVPYEQYF. The CDR3 DNA reads as TGTGCCAGCAGCCTTAGCGGTCTGACAGTTCCCTACGAGCAGTACTTC.

The chain has TRBV30 and TRBJ1-2; TRBD1 is a possible D gene (5 bases). Trimming took off 2 bases at V and 0 bases at J, with 10 bases between the two ends. CDR3 length: 14 amino acids. Germline lookup yields CDR1 GTSNPN and CDR2 SVGIG (reference sequence). The CDR3 nucleotides are TGTGCCTGGAGTCCGGGGCTGGCTAACTATGGCTACACCTTC. It encodes CAWSPGLANYGYTF.

The gene calls are TRBV4-1 and TRBJ2-1; TRBD2 matches at 8 bases. V was clipped by 4 bases and J by 2 bases; unmatched bases: 4. The CDR3 is made up of 15 amino acids. Per the germline V gene, CDR1 is MGHRA and CDR2 is YSYEKL. Here the CDR3 reads CASSPAGVAYNEQFF. The DNA for the CDR3 is TGCGCCAGCAGCCCAGCGGGAGTAGCCTACAATGAGCAGTTCTTC.

The CDR3 sequence is CASSLAPGELFF. DNA for the CDR3: TGTGCCAGCAGCTTGGCTCCCGGGGAGCTGTTTTTT. V usage is TRBV5-4 and J usage is TRBJ2-2; unclear D gene. The ends were cut back, 0 bases at V and 6 bases at J, with 3 bases in the middle. The CDR3 totals 12 residues. Germline-derived CDR1 and CDR2 are SGHNT and YYREEE (reference sequence).

This clone was seen only a few times. At one boundary the junction diverges from the germline segment, which might be a read error. The CDR3 coding sequence is TGTGCCAGCAGTTTAGCAAACACCGGGGAGCTGTTTTTT. Residues: CASSLANTGELFF. The chain carries TRBV11-2 and TRBJ2-2; no clear D gene. Germline assignment: CDR1 SGHAT and CDR2 FQNNGV. This CDR3 comprises 13 residues.

The chain combines TRBV5-4 with TRBJ1-5; D is possibly TRBD1 (6 bases). V was pared by 0 bases and J by 1 base, with 8 bases between. Looked up from germline, CDR1 is SGHNT and CDR2 is YYREEE (reference sequence). The CDR3 is made up of 15 amino acids. CDR3 region: CASSLGGGSNQPQHF. CDR3 sequence (DNA): TGTGCCAGCAGCTTGGGTGGGGGCAGCAATCAGCCCCAGCATTTT.

The rearrangement links TRBV2 to TRBJ2-7; D remains unclear. CDR3 length: 15 residues. Germline V gives CDR1 SNHLY, CDR2 FYNNEI. V gave up 1 base and J gave up 6 bases, with 16 bases separating them. DNA of the CDR3: TGTGCCAGCAGTGAAGAGGCCTCCCGTTTGGGCGAGCAGTACTTC. It translates to CASSEEASRLGEQYF.

This clone has a handful of counts. The chain combines TRBV27 with TRBJ1-3, with a weak D call TRBD1 (6 bases). The CDR3 has 13 amino acids. CDR1 and CDR2 from the germline V gene are MNHEY and SMNVEV (reference sequence). V was pared by 6 bases and J by 4 bases, with 10 bases between. CDR3 sequence reads: CASRSGAGNTIYF. CDR3 nucleotides: TGTGCCAGCAGGTCAGGGGCAGGAAACACCATATATTTT.

This rearrangement joins TRBV5-1 to TRBJ2-7, with TRBD2 matching over 12 bases. J lost 5 bases, V lost 4 bases, and 10 bases had no gene match. CDR3 length: 16 amino acids. Germline V CDR1 and CDR2: SGHRS, YFSETQ. CDR3: CASSPPRLAGGDEQYF. The CDR3 DNA reads TGCGCCAGCAGCCCTCCTAGGCTAGCGGGAGGGGACGAGCAGTACTTC. The whole variable domain, remainder taken from reference TRBV5-1 and TRBJ2-7, is KAGVTQTPRYLIKTRGQQVTLSCSPISGHRSVSWYQQTPGQGLQFLFEYFSETQRNKGNFPGRFSGRQFSNSRSEMNVSTLELGDSALYLCASSPPRLAGGDEQYFGPGTRLTVT.